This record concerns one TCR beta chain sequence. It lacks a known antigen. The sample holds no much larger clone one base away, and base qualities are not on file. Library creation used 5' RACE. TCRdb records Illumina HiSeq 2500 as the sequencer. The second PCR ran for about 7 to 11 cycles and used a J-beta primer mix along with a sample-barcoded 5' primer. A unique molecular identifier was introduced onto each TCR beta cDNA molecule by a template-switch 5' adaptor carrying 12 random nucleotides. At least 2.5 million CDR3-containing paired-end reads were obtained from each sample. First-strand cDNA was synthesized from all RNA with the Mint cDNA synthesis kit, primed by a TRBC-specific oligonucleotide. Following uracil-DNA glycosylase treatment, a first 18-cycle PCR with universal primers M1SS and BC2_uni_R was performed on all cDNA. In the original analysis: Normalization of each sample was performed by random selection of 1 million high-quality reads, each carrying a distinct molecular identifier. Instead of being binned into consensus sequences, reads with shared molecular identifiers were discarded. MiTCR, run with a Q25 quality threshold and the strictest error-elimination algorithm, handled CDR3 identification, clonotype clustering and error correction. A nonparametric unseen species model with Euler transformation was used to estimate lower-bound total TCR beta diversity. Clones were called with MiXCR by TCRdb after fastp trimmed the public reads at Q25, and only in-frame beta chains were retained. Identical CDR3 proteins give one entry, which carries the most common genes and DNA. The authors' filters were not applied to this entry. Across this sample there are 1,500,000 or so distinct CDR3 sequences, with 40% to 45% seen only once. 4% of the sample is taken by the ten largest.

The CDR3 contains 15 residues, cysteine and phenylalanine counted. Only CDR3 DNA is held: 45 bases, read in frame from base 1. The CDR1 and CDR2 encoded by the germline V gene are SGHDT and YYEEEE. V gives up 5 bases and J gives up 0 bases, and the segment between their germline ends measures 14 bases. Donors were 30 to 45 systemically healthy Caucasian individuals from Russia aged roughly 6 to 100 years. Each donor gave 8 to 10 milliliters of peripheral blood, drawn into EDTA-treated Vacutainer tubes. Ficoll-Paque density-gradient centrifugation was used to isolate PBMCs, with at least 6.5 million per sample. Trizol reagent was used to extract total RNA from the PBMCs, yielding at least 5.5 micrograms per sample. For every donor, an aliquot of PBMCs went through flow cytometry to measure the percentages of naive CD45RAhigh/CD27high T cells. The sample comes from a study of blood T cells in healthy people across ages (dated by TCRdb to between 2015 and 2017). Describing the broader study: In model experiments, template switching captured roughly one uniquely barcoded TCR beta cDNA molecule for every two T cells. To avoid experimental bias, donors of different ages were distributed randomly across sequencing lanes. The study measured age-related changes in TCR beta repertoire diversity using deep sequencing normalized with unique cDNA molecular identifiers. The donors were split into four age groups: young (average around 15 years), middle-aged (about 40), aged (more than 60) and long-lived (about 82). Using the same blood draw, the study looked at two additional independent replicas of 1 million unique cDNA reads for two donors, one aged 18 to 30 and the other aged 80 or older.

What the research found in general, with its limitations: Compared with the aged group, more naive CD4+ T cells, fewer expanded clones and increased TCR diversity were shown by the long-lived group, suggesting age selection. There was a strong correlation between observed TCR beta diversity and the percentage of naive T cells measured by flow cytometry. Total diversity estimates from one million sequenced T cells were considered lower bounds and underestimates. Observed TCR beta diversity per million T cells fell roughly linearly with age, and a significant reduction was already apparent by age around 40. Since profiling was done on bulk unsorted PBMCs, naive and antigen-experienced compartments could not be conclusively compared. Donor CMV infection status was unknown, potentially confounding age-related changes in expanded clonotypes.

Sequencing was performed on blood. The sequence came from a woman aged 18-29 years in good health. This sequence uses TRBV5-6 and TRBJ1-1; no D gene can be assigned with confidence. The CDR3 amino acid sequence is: CASRSLKRMNTEAFF. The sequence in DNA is TGTGCCAGCAGATCATTAAAACGGATGAACACTGAAGCTTTCTTT.